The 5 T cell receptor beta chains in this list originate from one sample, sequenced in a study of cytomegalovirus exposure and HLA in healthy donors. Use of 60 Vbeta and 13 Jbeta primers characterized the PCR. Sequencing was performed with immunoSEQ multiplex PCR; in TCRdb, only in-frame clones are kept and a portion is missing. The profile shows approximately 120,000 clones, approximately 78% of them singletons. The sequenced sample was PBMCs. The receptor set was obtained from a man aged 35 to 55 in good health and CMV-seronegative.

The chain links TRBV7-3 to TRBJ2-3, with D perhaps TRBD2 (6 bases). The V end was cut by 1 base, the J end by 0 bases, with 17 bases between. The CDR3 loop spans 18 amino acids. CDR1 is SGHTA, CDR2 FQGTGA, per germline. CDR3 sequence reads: CASSLMSSGRKSTDTQYF. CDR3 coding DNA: TGTGCCAGCAGCTTAATGTCCAGCGGGCGTAAGAGCACAGATACGCAGTATTTT.

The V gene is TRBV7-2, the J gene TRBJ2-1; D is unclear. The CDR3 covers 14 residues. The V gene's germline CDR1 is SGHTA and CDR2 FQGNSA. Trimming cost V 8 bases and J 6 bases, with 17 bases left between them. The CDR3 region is CASRGPMKINEQFF. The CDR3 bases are TGTGCCAGCCGCGGCCCCATGAAAATCAATGAGCAGTTCTTC. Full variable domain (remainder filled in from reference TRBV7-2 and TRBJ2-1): GAGVSQSPSNKVTEKGKDVELRCDPISGHTALYWYRQSLGQGLEFLIYFQGNSAPDKSGLPSDRFSAERTGGSVSTLTIQRTQQEDSAVYLCASRGPMKINEQFFGPGTRLTVL.

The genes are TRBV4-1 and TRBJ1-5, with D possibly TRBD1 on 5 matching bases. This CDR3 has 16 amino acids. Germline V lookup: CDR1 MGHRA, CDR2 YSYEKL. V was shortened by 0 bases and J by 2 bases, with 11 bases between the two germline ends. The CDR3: CASSQDGGLGNQPQHF. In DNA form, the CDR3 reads TGCGCCAGCAGCCAAGATGGGGGGTTGGGCAATCAGCCCCAGCATTTT.

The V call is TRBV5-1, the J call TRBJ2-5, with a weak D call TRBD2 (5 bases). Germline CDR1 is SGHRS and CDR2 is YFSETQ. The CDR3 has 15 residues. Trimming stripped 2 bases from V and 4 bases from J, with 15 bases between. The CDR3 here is CASSFSVEGRETQYF. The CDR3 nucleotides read TGCGCCAGCAGCTTTTCCGTTGAAGGGAGAGAGACCCAGTACTTC.

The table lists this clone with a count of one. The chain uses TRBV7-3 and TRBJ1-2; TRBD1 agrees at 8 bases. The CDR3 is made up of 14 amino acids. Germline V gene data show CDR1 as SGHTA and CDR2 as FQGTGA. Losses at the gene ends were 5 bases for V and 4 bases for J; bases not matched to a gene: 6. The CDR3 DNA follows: TGTGCCAGCAGCAGACAGGGGACGAGCTATGGCTACACCTTC. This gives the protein CASSRQGTSYGYTF.